One sample yielded the 11 T cell receptor beta chains listed below, sequenced in a study of T-cell reconstitution after alpha-beta-depleted transplantation in children. A library of TCRbeta sequences, prepared with unique molecular identifiers, was generated. Via MiXCR, TCRdb re-called the PCR reads, giving one row per CDR3 protein. The table includes hundreds of thousands of distinct CDR3 sequences, more than 9% detected once. This specimen was peripheral blood, taken 180 days after TCRalphabeta/CD19-depleted stem cell transplant. These receptors originate from a male patient aged 2 to 9 who had a stem cell transplant for chronic granulomatous disease, so the T cells may come from the graft donor.

Ten or more counts support this clonotype. This chain uses TRBV6-2 or TRBV6-3 with TRBJ2-1, with 13 bases identical to TRBD2. This CDR3 spans 14 amino acids. CDR1 and CDR2 from the germline V gene are MNHEY and SVGEGT. The V segment lost 5 bases and the J segment 10 bases; nucleotides outside the gene matches: 5. The CDR3 DNA reads TGTGCCAGCAGTCGCCGACTAGCGGGAGGCGAGCAGTTCTTC. Its translation: CASSRRLAGGEQFF.

The genes are TRBV12-3 or TRBV12-4 and TRBJ2-7; 7 positions match TRBD2. This CDR3 contains 13 residues. The V and J ends lost 6 bases and 9 bases, in that order; junction bases with no gene match: 11. The CDR3 loop reads CASRSSGVPGQYF. CDR3 nucleotide sequence: TGTGCCAGCAGGTCGAGCGGGGTCCCTGGGCAGTACTTC.

This clonotype was counted at least ten times. The rearrangement links TRBV20-1 to TRBJ2-1, with D uncertain. With 0 bases removed from V and 6 bases from J, the gap between germline ends came to 18 bases. Germline assignment: CDR1 DFQATT and CDR2 SNEGSKA (reference sequence). This CDR3 region has 16 residues. Here the CDR3 reads CSARDGPGPLSNEQFF. In nucleotides, the CDR3 is TGCAGTGCTAGAGATGGCCCCGGGCCGTTGTCCAATGAGCAGTTCTTC.

The table lists this clonotype with many counts. The chain joins TRBV28 to TRBJ2-7, with D perhaps given as TRBD1 or TRBD2 (5 bases each). Trimming left V 1 base short and J 2 bases short, with 9 bases between. The germline gives CDR1 MDHEN, CDR2 SYDVKM. CDR3 size: 14 residues. CDR3 protein: CASSLYPGPYEQYF. The CDR3 nucleotides read TGTGCCAGCAGTTTATATCCGGGACCCTACGAGCAGTACTTC.

On this clonotype itself: Given a much more abundant clone one base away, this may be a read error. The chain combines TRBV20-1 with TRBJ2-1; perhaps TRBD2 as D (6 bases). The V end was cut by 2 bases, the J end by 3 bases, with 17 bases between. Germline CDR1 is DFQATT and CDR2 is SNEGSKA (reference sequence). The CDR3 covers 16 residues. CDR3 sequence reads: CSARNSGGENYNEQFF. CDR3 coding DNA: TGCAGTGCTAGAAACTCCGGGGGAGAAAACTACAATGAGCAGTTCTTC.

This clonotype was seen repeatedly, ten times or more. The CDR3, as DNA: TGTGCCAGCAGTTTTGGAGGGTTTCCCTACGAGCAGTACTTC. Its protein product is CASSFGGFPYEQYF. The V call is TRBV12-3 or TRBV12-4, the J call TRBJ2-7; a possible D gene is TRBD2 (6 bases). Deletions cut 3 bases from V and 2 bases from J, with 11 bases between. The CDR3 has 14 amino acids.

This clonotype was seen ten or more times. The chain carries TRBV2 and TRBJ2-7; 7 bases map to TRBD2. V shed 6 bases and J 0 bases; nucleotides not matched to a gene: 5. Germline CDR1 SNHLY, CDR2 FYNNEI. The CDR3 has 14 amino acids. The chain's CDR3 is CASRLATTSYEQYF. The DNA for the CDR3 is TGTGCCAGCAGACTAGCGACTACCTCCTACGAGCAGTACTTC. The complete variable domain, with remaining parts taken from reference TRBV2 and TRBJ2-7, reads EPEVTQTPSHQVTQMGQEVILRCVPISNHLYFYWYRQILGQKVEFLVSFYNNEISEKSEIFDDQFSVERPDGSNFTLKIRSTKLEDSAMYFCASRLATTSYEQYFGPGTRLTVT.

The table lists this clonotype with many counts. This rearrangement joins TRBV12-3 or TRBV12-4 to TRBJ2-7; possibly TRBD2 for D (5 bases). This CDR3 is 15 amino acids long. Between the trimmed V and J ends, which lost 5 bases and 2 bases, there was a span of 16 bases. The chain's CDR3 is CASSKGSERPYEQYF. The DNA for the CDR3 is TGTGCCAGCAGTAAGGGTTCCGAGCGGCCCTACGAGCAGTACTTC.

This clonotype was seen many times. The CDR3 DNA sequence: TGTGCCAGCAGCACGACAGGTGAGCTCTCTGGAAACACCATATATTTT. Amino acids: CASSTTGELSGNTIYF. V usage is TRBV21-1 and J usage is TRBJ1-3; no check of the table's D call, TRBD1, against the DNA was made. TRBV21-1 is a pseudogene segment. CDR3 size: 16 residues.

As for this clonotype: Without the conserved terminal phenylalanine or tryptophan, this CDR3 likely stems from a read error. The chain joins TRBV12-3 or TRBV12-4 to TRBJ2-1, with TRBD1 matching over 11 bases. CDR3 length: 15 residues. The ends lost 6 bases at V and 4 bases at J; junction bases unmatched: 5. The CDR3 bases are TGTGCCAGCAGCTCGGACAGGGGGCCGTACAATGAGCAGTTCCTC. This encodes CASSSDRGPYNEQFL.

By sample share, this clonotype is medium-sized. The chain is built from TRBV5-6 and TRBJ2-5; the D is unclear. The CDR3 length is 12 residues. CDR1 SGHDT and CDR2 YYEEEE come from the germline V gene. V was trimmed by 3 bases and J by 3 bases, leaving 6 bases between them. In DNA form, the CDR3 reads TGTGCCAGCAGCTCATGGGAAGAGACCCAGTACTTC. It encodes CASSSWEETQYF.